Included here is one TCR beta chain sequence, with context. By how much of the sample it makes up, this clone is medium-sized (0.01 to 0.1%). No antigen is known for it. No base quality information exists; no much larger clone differs at one position. Deletion took 3 bases off V and 3 bases off J, with a span of 16 bases between the germline ends. Counted from cysteine to phenylalanine, this CDR3 has 16 amino acids. The read is trimmed to its CDR3 DNA, 48 bases read in frame from base 1. In the germline V gene, CDR1 corresponds to MNHNS and CDR2 to SASEGT. The sample originates from a study of CD8+ T cells in alopecia areata (dated by TCRdb to between 2018 and 2020). Some background on the complete study: The treated patients took part in an open-label pilot trial in which moderate-to-severe alopecia areata was treated with oral tofacitinib at 5 to 10 mg twice daily. Biopsies were taken from tofacitinib-treated patients at baseline and at 4 and 24 weeks of treatment, and a later scalp biopsy was taken in several of the tofacitinib-treated patients. Human TCRbeta sequencing covered scalp tissue and sorted CD4+ and CD8+ peripheral blood T cells from patchy and totalis/universalis alopecia areata patients and healthy controls. TCRbeta CDR3 regions were amplified by immunoSEQ multiplex PCR using 35 Vbeta forward and 13 Jbeta reverse primers. Clonality in the scalp was compared among normal scalp (n=4), patchy alopecia areata scalp (n=8), and alopecia totalis/universalis scalp (n=8). In both human patients and the C3H/HeJ mouse model, the study applied high-throughput TCRbeta sequencing to look at T cell clonal expansion in alopecia areata. RNA was extracted with the PAXgene miRNA kit for fixed scalp, the miRNeasy kit for PBMCs, and the RNeasy kit for mouse skin. Tofacitinib was administered for 6 to 18 months, and 6 months of follow-up off drug were then conducted to assess delayed response and recurrence. The study at large found these results: Scalp TCR repertoire analysis is complicated because resident alphabeta T cells in normal human skin are also sequenced, whereas mouse skin is dominated by gammadelta T cells. Higher clonality and more expanded CD8+ clones were observed in lesional scalp than in normal scalp, particularly in alopecia totalis/universalis, a finding suggestive of antigenic drive. Compared with mice, TCR sequences shared between patients were less clear, possibly partly because of HLA diversity across the patient population.

The method was the immunoSEQ multiplex PCR assay. To provide template for TCR sequencing, every sample had RNA extracted and reverse transcribed into cDNA. SuperScript III was used for first-strand cDNA synthesis, primed with a 2:1 mix of oligo-dT and random hexamers. A synthetic immune receptor repertoire was used to measure amplification bias, and any remaining bias was corrected computationally. The study's processing was this. Raw reads were preprocessed to remove errors, and CDR3 was defined according to IMGT conventions as the region from the conserved cysteine to phenylalanine. Clonality was computed by normalizing Shannon entropy by log2 of the number of productive unique TCRs and subtracting the result from 1. Scalp TCRbeta sequences were cross-referenced with sorted blood CD4 and CD8 repertoires so that the CD4 or CD8 identity of scalp clones could be inferred. TCRdb provides this immuneACCESS table in a form limited to in-frame rearrangements. Some clones are lacking; in checked studies, under half of them reflect an unresolved V gene, and why the rest are absent is not known. V, J and clone size were drawn from that table, and D and trimming were deduced from the DNA. Counted in this sample were about 15,000 clones; roughly 60% of them appeared once. Around 12% of the sample is held by the ten biggest clonotypes.

Peripheral blood and lesional scalp punch biopsies were obtained from patients with alopecia areata. Scalp biopsies from humans were placed right away in PAXgene tissue containers for fixation. The chain uses TRBV6-1 and TRBJ2-3; matching of 7 bases hints at TRBD2 as the D gene. Sample: skin. The TCR sequence derives from a human donor with alopecia areata. This receptor has the CDR3 CASSEEQGGRTDTQYF. DNA sequence: TGTGCCAGCAGTGAGGAACAGGGAGGGAGGACAGATACGCAGTATTTT.